This T cell receptor beta chain was sequenced for a study of response to subunit inactivated influenza vaccine. This clonotype has more than one count but fewer than ten. The germline gene is not matched at one end of the junction; a read error may be the cause. TCRdb re-called the RT-PCR reads through MiXCR, storing one row per CDR3 protein. The sample comprises hundreds of thousands of distinct CDR3 sequences, 6% to 9% of which are singletons, and approximately 13% rests with the top ten. Germline values: CDR1 SGHTA, CDR2 FQGNSA. This CDR3 is built from 17 residues. The V gene is TRBV7-2, the J gene TRBJ1-4; a possible D gene is TRBD1 (6 bases). The TCR sequence derives from a man in his fifties or sixties who received an inactivated influenza vaccine. The sample here was PBMCs from blood, taken about 24 months after vaccination. The CDR3 nucleotides read TGTGCCGGCAGCTTAGGCGGGGGGGGCGGAACTAATGAAAAACTGTTTTTT. As protein: CAGSLGGGGGTNEKLFF.